This T cell receptor beta chain is drawn from a study of cytomegalovirus exposure and HLA in healthy donors. Comments on this clone: Antigen: not known.

Unmatched junction bases numbered 10, after V lost 8 bases and J lost 9 bases. Germline CDR1 reads LNHDA; CDR2 reads SQIVND (reference sequence). The CDR3 contains 13 residues. Clones were read by immunoSEQ multiplex PCR, and TCRdb kept only the in-frame ones, dropping some. The sample includes 200,000 to 250,000 clones, around nine tenths seen only once; the top ten take 0.8% to 1.2%. Study observations and caveats: The study recorded 160 or so TCR beta chains that were cytomegalovirus-associated. The classifier was said to identify cytomegalovirus status with high specificity and sensitivity. That first-cohort TCR clusters tended to co-occur in the roughly 130 validation repertoires was found in a later analysis. Most TCR sequences were rare, but some public TCRs occurred in many donors.

This rearrangement joins TRBV19 to TRBJ2-1, with 7 bases fitting TRBD2. The sample consisted of PBMCs. The clonotype was recovered from a woman younger than 30 in good health and CMV-seronegative. This CDR3 reads CASRGTNGIEQFF. CDR3 in DNA: TGTGCCAGTCGCGGGACTAATGGTATTGAGCAGTTCTTC.